This T cell receptor (beta chain) was recovered during a study of identical twins. V lost 7 bases and J lost 3, with 12 bases in between. The CDR3 consists of 13 residues. TCRdb fed the 5' RACE reads into MiXCR, producing one record per CDR3 protein. The data contain about 550,000 distinct CDR3 sequences, about 20% of them singletons. This clonotype was picked up a small number of times. These data also formed part of another study, on yellow fever vaccine responses in identical twins.

The sequenced sample consisted of CD4+ T cells sorted from blood. J is TRBJ1-2 and V is TRBV12-3 or TRBV12-4; tentative D call: TRBD1 (5 bases). This TCR was sampled from a woman between 18 and 29 years old in good health. The CDR3 region is CASNPGDYYGYTF. Here the CDR3 DNA reads TGTGCCAGCAACCCGGGGGATTACTATGGCTACACCTTC.